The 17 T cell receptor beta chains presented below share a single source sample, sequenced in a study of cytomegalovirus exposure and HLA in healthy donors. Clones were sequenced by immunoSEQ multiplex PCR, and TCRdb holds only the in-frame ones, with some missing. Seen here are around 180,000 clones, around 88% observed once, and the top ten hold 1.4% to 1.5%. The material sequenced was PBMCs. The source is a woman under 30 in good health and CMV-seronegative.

The CDR3 is CASSIAGSMNTEAFF. For the CDR3, the DNA is TGTGCCAGTAGTATTGCCGGTTCGATGAACACTGAAGCTTTCTTT. This chain joins TRBV19 and TRBJ1-1; D unresolved. Germline V gives CDR1 LNHDA, CDR2 SQIVND (reference sequence). Trimming removed 3 bases at V and 0 bases at J, with 11 bases between. This CDR3 spans 15 amino acids.

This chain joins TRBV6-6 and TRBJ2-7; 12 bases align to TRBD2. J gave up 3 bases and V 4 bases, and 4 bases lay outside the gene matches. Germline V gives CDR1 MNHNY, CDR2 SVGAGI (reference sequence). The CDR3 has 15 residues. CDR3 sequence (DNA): TGTGCCAGCAGTTCGACTAGCGGGGGCCTCTACGAGCAGTACTTC. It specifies CASSSTSGGLYEQYF.

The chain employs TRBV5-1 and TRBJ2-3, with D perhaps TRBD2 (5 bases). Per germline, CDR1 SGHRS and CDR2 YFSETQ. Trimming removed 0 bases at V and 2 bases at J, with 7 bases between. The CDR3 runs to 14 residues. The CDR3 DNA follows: TGCGCCAGCAGCTTGGACGGGGTCACAGATACGCAGTATTTT. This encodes CASSLDGVTDTQYF.

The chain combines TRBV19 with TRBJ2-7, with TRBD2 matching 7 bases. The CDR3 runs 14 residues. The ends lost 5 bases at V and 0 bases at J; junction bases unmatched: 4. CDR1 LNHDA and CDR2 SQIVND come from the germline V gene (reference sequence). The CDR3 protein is CASSPWTSSYEQYF. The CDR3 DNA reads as TGTGCCAGTAGTCCTTGGACTAGCTCCTACGAGCAGTACTTC.

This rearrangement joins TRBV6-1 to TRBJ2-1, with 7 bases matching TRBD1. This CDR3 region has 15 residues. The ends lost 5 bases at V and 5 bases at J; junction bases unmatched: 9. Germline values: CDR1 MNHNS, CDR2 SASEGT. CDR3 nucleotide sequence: TGTGCCAGCAGTTTAAGGACAGGACCAAACAATGAGCAGTTCTTC. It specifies CASSLRTGPNNEQFF.

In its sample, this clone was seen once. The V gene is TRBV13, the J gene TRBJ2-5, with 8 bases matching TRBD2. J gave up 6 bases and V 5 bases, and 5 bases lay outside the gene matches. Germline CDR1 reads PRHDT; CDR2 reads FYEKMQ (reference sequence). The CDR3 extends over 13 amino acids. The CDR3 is CASSQTSGKTQYF. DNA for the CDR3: TGTGCCAGCAGCCAAACTAGCGGAAAGACCCAGTACTTC. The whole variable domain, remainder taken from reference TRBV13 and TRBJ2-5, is AAGVIQSPRHLIKEKRETATLKCYPIPRHDTVYWYQQGPGQDPQFLISFYEKMQSDKGSIPDRFSAQQFSDYHSELNMSSLELGDSALYFCASSQTSGKTQYFGPGTRLLVL.

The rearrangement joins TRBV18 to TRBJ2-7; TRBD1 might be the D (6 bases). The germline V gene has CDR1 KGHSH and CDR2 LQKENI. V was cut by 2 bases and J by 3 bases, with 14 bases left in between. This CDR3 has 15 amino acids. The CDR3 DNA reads TGTGCCAGCTCACCAGGTACCGCACAGGGCTACGAGCAGTACTTC. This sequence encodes CASSPGTAQGYEQYF.

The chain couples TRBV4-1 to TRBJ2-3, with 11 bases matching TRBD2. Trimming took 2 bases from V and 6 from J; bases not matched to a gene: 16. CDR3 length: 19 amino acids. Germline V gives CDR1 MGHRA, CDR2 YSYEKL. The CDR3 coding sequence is TGCGCCAGCAGCCAACCCCCGGGGTTAGCGGGGGGGCTTCGGGATACGCAGTATTTT. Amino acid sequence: CASSQPPGLAGGLRDTQYF.

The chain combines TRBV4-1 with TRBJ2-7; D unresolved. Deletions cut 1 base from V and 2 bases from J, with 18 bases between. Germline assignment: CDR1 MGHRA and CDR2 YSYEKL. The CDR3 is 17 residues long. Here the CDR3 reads CASSQGLTQRIAYEQYF. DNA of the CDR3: TGCGCCAGCAGCCAAGGACTCACCCAGAGGATCGCCTACGAGCAGTACTTC.

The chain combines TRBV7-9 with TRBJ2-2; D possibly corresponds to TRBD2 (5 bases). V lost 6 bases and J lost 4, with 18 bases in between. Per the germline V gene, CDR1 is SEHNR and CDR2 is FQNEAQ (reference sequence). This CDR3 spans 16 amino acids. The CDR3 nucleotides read TGTGCCAGCAGGTTATTCGGGGATTCGGGCACCGGGGAGCTGTTTTTT. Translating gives CASRLFGDSGTGELFF. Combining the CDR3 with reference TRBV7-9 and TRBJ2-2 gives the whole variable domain DTGVSQNPRHKITKRGQNVTFRCDPISEHNRLYWYRQTLGQGPEFLTYFQNEAQLEKSRLLSDRFSAERPKGSFSTLEIQRTEQGDSAMYLCASRLFGDSGTGELFFGEGSRLTVL.

Here the CDR3 DNA reads TGTGCCAGTAGTATACAGGGGGCCCACACAGATACGCAGTATTTT. This gives the protein CASSIQGAHTDTQYF. The V call is TRBV19, the J call TRBJ2-3, with 8 bases lining up with TRBD1. The junction had 3 bases not matched to a gene; V was cut back by 2 bases and J by 2 bases. CDR3 size: 15 residues. Per the germline V gene, CDR1 is LNHDA and CDR2 is SQIVND (reference sequence).

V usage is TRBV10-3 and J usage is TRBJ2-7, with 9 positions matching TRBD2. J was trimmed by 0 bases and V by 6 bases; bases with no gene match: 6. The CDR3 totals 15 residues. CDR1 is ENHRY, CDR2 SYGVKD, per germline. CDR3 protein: CAIRSSGGSSYEQYF. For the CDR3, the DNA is TGTGCCATCAGGAGTAGCGGGGGCTCCTCCTACGAGCAGTACTTC.

In nucleotides, the CDR3 is TGTGCCAGCACCGGGACAGGGGGGAACAATCAGCCCCAGCATTTT. This gives the protein CASTGTGGNNQPQHF. The J gene is TRBJ1-5, the V gene TRBV6-1; 11 nucleotides align to TRBD1. CDR3 length: 15 residues. The germline gives CDR1 MNHNS, CDR2 SASEGT. V dropped 7 bases and J dropped 3; count of bases not matched to a gene: 5.

CDR3 amino acids: CASSPRQNTEAFF. DNA for the CDR3: TGTGCCAGTAGCCCGCGTCAGAACACTGAAGCTTTCTTT. V gene TRBV19 combines with J gene TRBJ1-1; no reliable D call. Looked up from germline, CDR1 is LNHDA and CDR2 is SQIVND (reference sequence). This CDR3 contains 13 residues. Trimming removed 6 bases at V and 1 base at J, with 9 bases between. Filled out from reference TRBV19 and TRBJ1-1, the complete variable domain reads DGGITQSPKYLFRKEGQNVTLSCEQNLNHDAMYWYRQDPGQGLRLIYYSQIVNDFQKGDIAEGYSVSREKKESFPLTVTSAQKNPTAFYLCASSPRQNTEAFFGQGTRLTVV.

The CDR3 reads CASSSQETQYF. In DNA form, the CDR3 reads TGTGCCAGCAGCAGCCAAGAGACCCAGTACTTC. The chain uses TRBV27 and TRBJ2-5; D is uncertain. The CDR3 is 11 amino acids. V was pared by 6 bases and J by 1 base, with 3 bases between. Germline CDR1 reads MNHEY; CDR2 reads SMNVEV (reference sequence).

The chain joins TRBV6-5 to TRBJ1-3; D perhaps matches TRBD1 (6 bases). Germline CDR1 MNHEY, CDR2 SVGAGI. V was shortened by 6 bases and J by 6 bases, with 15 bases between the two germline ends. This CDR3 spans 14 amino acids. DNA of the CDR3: TGTGCCAGCAGAACAGGGATCTCCCAAAACACCATATATTTT. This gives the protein CASRTGISQNTIYF.

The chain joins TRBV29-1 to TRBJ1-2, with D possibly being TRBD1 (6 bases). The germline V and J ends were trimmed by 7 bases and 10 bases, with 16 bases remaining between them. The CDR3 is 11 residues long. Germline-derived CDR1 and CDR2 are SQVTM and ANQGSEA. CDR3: CSETVTGVYTF. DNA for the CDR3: TGCAGCGAGACTGTGACAGGTGTCTACACCTTC.